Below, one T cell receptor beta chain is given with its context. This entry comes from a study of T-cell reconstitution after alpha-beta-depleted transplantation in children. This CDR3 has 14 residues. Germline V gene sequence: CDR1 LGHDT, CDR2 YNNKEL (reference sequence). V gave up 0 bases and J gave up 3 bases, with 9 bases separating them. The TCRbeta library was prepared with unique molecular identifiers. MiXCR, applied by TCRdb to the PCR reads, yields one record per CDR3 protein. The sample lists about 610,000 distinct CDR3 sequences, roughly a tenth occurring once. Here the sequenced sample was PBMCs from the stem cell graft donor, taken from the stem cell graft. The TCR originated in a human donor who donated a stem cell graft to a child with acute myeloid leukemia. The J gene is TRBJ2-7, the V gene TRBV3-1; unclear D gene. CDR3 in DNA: TGTGCCAGCAGCCAAGAGATCCAGATCTACGAGCAGTACTTC. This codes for CASSQEIQIYEQYF.